The 4 T cell receptor beta chains in this list originate from one sample, sequenced in a study of cytomegalovirus exposure and HLA in healthy donors. A multiplex PCR was run with 60 Vbeta primers and 13 Jbeta primers. Data came from immunoSEQ multiplex PCR; TCRdb stores just in-frame clones and leaves some out. Among 150,000 to 200,000 clones listed, around 72% were seen once. The sequenced sample was PBMCs. Receptors originate from a woman aged 40 to 50 in good health and CMV-seropositive.

The sample holds one count of this clone. V is TRBV7-9 and J is TRBJ2-3; 9 nucleotides align to TRBD2. CDR1 SEHNR and CDR2 FQNEAQ come from the germline V gene (reference sequence). J gave up 3 bases and V 1 base, and 2 bases lay outside the gene matches. This CDR3 has 15 residues. This CDR3 reads CASSLVSGGTDTQYF. Written as DNA, the CDR3 is TGTGCCAGCAGCTTAGTTAGCGGGGGTACAGATACGCAGTATTTT. The full variable domain, rest sourced from reference TRBV7-9 and TRBJ2-3, is DTGVSQNPRHKITKRGQNVTFRCDPISEHNRLYWYRQTLGQGPEFLTYFQNEAQLEKSRLLSDRFSAERPKGSFSTLEIQRTEQGDSAMYLCASSLVSGGTDTQYFGPGTRLTVL.

The rearrangement uses TRBV5-1 and TRBJ2-1; D remains unclear. V was pared by 5 bases and J by 0 bases, with 21 bases between. Germline-derived CDR1 and CDR2 are SGHRS and YFSETQ. The CDR3 is 18 residues long. Here the CDR3 reads CASSIQPTIPDSYNEQFF. The CDR3 region has the DNA TGCGCCAGCAGTATCCAGCCAACTATACCAGACTCCTACAATGAGCAGTTCTTC.

This chain connects TRBV7-2 to TRBJ1-2; D not certain. The germline V gene has CDR1 SGHTA and CDR2 FQGNSA. This CDR3 contains 13 residues. V was shortened by 6 bases and J by 4 bases, with 12 bases between the two germline ends. The CDR3 nucleotides are TGTGCCAGCAGACCCGCGGGGAGCTATGGCTACACCTTC. Translated: CASRPAGSYGYTF.

This clone was counted only a few times. The V and J genes are TRBV2 and TRBJ2-7; D gene unclear. The germline V gene encodes CDR1 SNHLY and CDR2 FYNNEI. Between the trimmed V and J ends, which lost 3 bases and 1 base, there was a span of 7 bases. There are 13 residues in the CDR3. The CDR3 nucleotides read TGTGCCAGCAGTGATCGCGGTTCCTACGAGCAGTACTTC. It encodes CASSDRGSYEQYF.